This T cell receptor (beta chain) is drawn from a study of blood T cell repertoires in COVID-19. Overall study: Donors in the United States, Italy and Spain gave samples during acute or convalescent COVID-19. Nucleic acid was either cDNA or gDNA, and it came from T cells, B-cell-depleted T cells, or PBMCs.

The CDR3 spans 17 residues. In the study's own analysis: Nucleated cell counts were estimated from reference gene primer amplification. Some clones are missing from TCRdb's copy, which holds only in-frame ones; the method was immunoSEQ multiplex PCR. The V and J calls and the clone size are those of that table, but D and trimming were determined from the DNA. Counted here are around 200,000 clones, around 83% occurring once; the ten biggest clones make up 7% to 10%. The sequenced sample consisted of peripheral blood. This receptor was identified in a woman between 45 and 60 years old with acute or convalescent COVID-19. V usage is TRBV21-1 and J usage is TRBJ2-7; the D call TRBD2 from the table was never checked on the DNA. TRBV21-1 is a known pseudogene. CDR3 residues: CASSKGASGRAPYEQYF. In DNA, the CDR3 is TGTGCCAGCAGCAAGGGTGCTAGCGGGAGGGCCCCTTATGAGCAGTACTTC.